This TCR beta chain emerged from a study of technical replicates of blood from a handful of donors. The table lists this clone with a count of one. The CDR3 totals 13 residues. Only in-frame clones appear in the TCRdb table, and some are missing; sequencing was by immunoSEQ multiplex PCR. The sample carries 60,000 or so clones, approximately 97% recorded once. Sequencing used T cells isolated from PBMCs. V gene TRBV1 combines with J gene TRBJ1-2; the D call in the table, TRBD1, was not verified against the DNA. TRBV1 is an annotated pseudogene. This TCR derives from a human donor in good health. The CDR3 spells CTIGQSGIYGYTF. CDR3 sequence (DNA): TGCACCATTGGACAGTCCGGGATCTATGGCTACACCTTC.